This TCR beta chain is drawn from a study of cytomegalovirus exposure and HLA in healthy donors. Regarding the study as a whole: Most TCRs appeared rarely, but some public TCRs recurred in many donors. A few CMV-associated chains were confirmed in vitro to be specific for CMV antigens. Investigators reported 150 to 200 TCR beta chains as tied to cytomegalovirus.

Clones were read by immunoSEQ multiplex PCR, and TCRdb kept only the in-frame ones, dropping some. The sample carries 110,000 or so clones, around 85% recorded once. Deletions cut 0 bases from V and 6 bases from J, with 10 bases between. Per the germline V gene, CDR1 is SGHNT and CDR2 is YYREEE (reference sequence). The CDR3 extends over 13 amino acids. This clone appeared a few times. The antigen remains unidentified. The receptor was derived from a woman between 18 and 30 years old in good health and CMV-seronegative. V is TRBV5-4 and J is TRBJ2-7; D unclear. The sample comprised PBMCs. DNA of the CDR3: TGTGCCAGCAGCTTGGTTCAGTTTGGCGAGCAGTACTTC. This codes for CASSLVQFGEQYF.